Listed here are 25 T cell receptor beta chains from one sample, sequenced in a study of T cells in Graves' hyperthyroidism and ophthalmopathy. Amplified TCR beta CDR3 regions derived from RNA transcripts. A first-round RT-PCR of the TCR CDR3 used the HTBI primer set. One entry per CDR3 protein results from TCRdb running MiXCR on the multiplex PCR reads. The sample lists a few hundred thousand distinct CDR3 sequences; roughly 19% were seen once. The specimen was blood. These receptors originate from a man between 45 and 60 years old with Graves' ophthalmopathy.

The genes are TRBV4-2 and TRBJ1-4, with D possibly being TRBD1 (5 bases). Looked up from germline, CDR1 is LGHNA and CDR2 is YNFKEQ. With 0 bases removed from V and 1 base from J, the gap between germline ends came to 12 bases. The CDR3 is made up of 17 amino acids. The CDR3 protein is CASSQDQSGRTNEKLFF. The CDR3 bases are TGTGCCAGCAGCCAAGATCAATCGGGACGAACTAATGAAAAACTGTTTTTT.

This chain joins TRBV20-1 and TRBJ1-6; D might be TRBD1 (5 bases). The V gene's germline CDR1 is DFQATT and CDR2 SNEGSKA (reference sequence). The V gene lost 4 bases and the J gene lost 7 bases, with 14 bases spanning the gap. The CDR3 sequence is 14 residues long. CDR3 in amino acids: CSAKGPTRNSPLHF. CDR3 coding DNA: TGCAGTGCTAAGGGACCTACTAGGAATTCACCCCTCCACTTT.

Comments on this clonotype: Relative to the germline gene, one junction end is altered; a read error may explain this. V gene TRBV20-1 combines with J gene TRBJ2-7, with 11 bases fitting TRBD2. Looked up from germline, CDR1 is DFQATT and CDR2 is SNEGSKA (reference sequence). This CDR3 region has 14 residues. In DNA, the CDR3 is TGCAGTGCTAGGACTAGCGGGGCCTCCTACGGGCAGTACTTC. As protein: CSARTSGASYGQYF.

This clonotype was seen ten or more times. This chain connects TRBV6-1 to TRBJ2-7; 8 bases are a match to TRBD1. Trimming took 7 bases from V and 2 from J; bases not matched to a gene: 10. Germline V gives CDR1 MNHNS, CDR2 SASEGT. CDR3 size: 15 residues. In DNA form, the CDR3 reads TGTGCCAGCAAAGGGAAAACACAGGGGGCCTACGAGCAGTACTTC. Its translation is CASKGKTQGAYEQYF.

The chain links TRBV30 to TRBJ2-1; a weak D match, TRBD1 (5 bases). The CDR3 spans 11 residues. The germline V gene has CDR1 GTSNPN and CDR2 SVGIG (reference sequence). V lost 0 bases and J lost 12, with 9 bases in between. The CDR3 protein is CAWSVSTGQFF. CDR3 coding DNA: TGTGCCTGGAGTGTATCAACAGGGCAGTTCTTC.

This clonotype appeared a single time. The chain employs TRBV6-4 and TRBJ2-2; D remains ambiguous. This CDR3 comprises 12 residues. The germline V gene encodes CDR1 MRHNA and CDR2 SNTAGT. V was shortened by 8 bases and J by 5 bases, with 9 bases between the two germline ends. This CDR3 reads CASRARTGELFF. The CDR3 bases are TGTGCCAGCCGTGCCCGAACCGGGGAGCTGTTTTTT.

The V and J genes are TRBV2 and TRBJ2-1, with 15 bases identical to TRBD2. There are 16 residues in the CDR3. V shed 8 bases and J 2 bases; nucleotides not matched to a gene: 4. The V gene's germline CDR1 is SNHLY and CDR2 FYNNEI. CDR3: CASWGLAGGTYNEQFF. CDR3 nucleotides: TGTGCCAGCTGGGGACTAGCGGGGGGCACCTACAATGAGCAGTTCTTC.

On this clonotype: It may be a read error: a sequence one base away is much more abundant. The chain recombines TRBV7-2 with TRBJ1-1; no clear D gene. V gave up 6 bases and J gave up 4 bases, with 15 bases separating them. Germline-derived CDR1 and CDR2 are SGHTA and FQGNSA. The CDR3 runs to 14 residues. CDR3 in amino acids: CASSQVMASTEAFF. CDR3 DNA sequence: TGTGCCAGCAGTCAAGTCATGGCATCCACTGAAGCTTTCTTT.

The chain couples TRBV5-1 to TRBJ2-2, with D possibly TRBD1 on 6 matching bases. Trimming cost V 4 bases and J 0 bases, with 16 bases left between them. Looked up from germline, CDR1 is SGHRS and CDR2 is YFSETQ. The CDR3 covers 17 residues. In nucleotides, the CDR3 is TGCGCCAGCAGCCCGGACAGCAACAACGCGAACACCGGGGAGCTGTTTTTT. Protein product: CASSPDSNNANTGELFF.

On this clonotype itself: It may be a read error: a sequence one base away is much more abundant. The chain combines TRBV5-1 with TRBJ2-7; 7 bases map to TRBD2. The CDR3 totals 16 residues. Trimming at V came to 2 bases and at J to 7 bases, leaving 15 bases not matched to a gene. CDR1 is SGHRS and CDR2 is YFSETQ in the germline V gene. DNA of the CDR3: TGCGCCAGCAGCTTAACCGGGACTAACGGGAGAAGGGAGCAGTACTTC. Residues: CASSLTGTNGRREQYF.

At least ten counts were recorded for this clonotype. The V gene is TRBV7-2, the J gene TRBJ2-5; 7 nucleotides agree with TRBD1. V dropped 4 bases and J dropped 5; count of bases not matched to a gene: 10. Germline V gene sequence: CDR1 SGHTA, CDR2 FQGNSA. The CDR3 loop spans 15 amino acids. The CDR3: CASSSQQGRGETQYF. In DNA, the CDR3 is TGTGCCAGCAGCTCCCAACAGGGGAGAGGGGAGACCCAGTACTTC.

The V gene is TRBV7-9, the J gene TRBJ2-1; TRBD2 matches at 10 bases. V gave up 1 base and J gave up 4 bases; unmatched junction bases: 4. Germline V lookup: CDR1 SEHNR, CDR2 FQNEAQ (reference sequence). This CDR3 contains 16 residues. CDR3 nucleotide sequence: TGTGCCAGCAGCTTAGGGACTAGCGGACTGTACAATGAGCAGTTCTTC. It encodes CASSLGTSGLYNEQFF.

The CDR3 sequence is CASRGVALHSSYNEQFF. The CDR3 nucleotides are TGTGCCAGCAGGGGGGTGGCCTTGCATAGCTCCTACAATGAGCAGTTCTTC. V is TRBV6-1 and J is TRBJ2-1; D could derive from TRBD1 or TRBD2 (5 bases each). V was pared by 6 bases and J by 0 bases, with 18 bases between. Germline loops: CDR1 MNHNS, CDR2 SASEGT. The CDR3 has 17 amino acids.

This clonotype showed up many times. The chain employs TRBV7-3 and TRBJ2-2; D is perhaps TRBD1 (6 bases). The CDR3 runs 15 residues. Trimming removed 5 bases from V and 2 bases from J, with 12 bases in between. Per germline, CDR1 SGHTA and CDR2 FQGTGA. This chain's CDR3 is CASSVTGSNTGELFF. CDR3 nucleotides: TGTGCCAGCAGCGTTACAGGGTCTAACACCGGGGAGCTGTTTTTT.

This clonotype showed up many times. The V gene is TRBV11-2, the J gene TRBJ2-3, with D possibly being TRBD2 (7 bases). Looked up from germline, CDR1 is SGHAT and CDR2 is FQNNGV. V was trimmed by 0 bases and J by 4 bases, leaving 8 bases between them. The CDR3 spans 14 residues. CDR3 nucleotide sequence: TGTGCCAGCAGCTTAGAAGGGGGGGCAGATACGCAGTATTTT. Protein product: CASSLEGGADTQYF.

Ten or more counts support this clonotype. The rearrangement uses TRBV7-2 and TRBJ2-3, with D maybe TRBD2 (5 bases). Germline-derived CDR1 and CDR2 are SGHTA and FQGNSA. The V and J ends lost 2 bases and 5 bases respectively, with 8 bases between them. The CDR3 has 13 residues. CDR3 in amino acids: CASSLKRKDTQYF. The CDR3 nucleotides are TGTGCCAGCAGCTTAAAGCGGAAAGATACGCAGTATTTT. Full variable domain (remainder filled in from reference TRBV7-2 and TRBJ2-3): GAGVSQSPSNKVTEKGKDVELRCDPISGHTALYWYRQSLGQGLEFLIYFQGNSAPDKSGLPSDRFSAERTGGSVSTLTIQRTQQEDSAVYLCASSLKRKDTQYFGPGTRLTVL.

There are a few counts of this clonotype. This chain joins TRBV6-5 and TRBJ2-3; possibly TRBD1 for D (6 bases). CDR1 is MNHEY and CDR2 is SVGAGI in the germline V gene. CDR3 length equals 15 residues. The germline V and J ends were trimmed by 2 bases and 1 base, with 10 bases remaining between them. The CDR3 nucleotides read TGTGCCAGCAGTTACCAGGCAGGGGGCACAGATACGCAGTATTTT. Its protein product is CASSYQAGGTDTQYF.

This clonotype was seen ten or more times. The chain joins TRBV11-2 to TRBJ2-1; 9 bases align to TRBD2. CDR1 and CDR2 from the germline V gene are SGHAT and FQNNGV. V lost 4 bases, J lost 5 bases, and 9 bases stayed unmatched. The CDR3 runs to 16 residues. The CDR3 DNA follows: TGTGCCAGCAGCTCCCTTCTAGCGGGGAGGAACAATGAGCAGTTCTTC. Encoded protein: CASSSLLAGRNNEQFF.

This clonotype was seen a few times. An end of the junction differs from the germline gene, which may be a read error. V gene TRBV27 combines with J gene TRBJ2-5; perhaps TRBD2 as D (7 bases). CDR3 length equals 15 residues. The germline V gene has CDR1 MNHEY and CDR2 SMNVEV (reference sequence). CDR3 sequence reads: CASSSHREGQETQHF. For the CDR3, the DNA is TGTGCCAGCAGTTCCCACAGGGAGGGCCAAGAGACCCAGCACTTC.

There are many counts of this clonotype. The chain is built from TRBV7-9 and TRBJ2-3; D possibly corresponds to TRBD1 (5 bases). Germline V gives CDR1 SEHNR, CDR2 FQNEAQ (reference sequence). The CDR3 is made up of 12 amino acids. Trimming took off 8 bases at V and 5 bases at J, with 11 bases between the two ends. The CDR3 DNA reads TGTGCCAGCCAGATTCAGGGAGATACGCAGTATTTT. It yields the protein CASQIQGDTQYF.

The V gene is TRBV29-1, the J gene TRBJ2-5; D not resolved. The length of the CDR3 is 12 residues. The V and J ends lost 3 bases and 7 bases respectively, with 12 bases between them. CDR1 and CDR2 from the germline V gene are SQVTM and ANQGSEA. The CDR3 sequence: CSVDRPPGTQYF. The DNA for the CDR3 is TGCAGCGTTGACAGACCTCCGGGGACCCAGTACTTC.

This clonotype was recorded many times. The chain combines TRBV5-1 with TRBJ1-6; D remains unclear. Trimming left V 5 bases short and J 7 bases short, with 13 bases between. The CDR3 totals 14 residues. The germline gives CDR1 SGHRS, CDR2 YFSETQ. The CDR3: CASRASGENSPLHF. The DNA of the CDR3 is TGCGCCAGCAGGGCGTCGGGAGAAAATTCACCCCTCCACTTT.

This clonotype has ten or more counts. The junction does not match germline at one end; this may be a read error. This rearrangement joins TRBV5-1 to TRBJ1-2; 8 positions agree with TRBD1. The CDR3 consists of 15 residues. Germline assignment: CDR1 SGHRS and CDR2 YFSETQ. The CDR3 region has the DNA TGTGCCAGCAGCTTAGTGGGGACAGGAGACTATGGCTACACCTTC. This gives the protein CASSLVGTGDYGYTF.

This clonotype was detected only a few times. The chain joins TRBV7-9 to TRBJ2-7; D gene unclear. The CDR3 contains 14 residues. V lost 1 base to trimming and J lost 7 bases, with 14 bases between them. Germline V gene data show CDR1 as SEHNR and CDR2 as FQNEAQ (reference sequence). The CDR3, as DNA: TGTGCCAGCAGCTTAGTGCTGGGTTTGGGGGAGCAGTACTTC. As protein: CASSLVLGLGEQYF.

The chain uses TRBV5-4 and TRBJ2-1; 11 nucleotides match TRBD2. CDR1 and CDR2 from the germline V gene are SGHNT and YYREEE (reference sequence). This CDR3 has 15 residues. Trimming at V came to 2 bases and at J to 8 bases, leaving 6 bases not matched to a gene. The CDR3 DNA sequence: TGTGCCAGCAGCTTTAGCGGGAGGGACCTCGATGAGCAGTTCTTC. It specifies CASSFSGRDLDEQFF.